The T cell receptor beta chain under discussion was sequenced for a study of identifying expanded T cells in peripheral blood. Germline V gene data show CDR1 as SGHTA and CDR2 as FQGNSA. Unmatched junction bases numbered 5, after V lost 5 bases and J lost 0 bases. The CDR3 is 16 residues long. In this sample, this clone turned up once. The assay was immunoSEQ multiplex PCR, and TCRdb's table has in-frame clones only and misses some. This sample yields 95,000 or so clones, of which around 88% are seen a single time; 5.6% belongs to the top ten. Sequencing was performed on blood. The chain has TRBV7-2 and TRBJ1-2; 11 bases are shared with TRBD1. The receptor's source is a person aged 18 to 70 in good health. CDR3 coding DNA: TGTGCCAGCAGCGTACCGGGACAGGGGGCTAACTATGGCTACACCTTC. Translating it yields CASSVPGQGANYGYTF. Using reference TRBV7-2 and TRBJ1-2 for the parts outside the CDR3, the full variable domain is GAGVSQSPSNKVTEKGKDVELRCDPISGHTALYWYRQSLGQGLEFLIYFQGNSAPDKSGLPSDRFSAERTGGSVSTLTIQRTQQEDSAVYLCASSVPGQGANYGYTFGSGTRLTVV.